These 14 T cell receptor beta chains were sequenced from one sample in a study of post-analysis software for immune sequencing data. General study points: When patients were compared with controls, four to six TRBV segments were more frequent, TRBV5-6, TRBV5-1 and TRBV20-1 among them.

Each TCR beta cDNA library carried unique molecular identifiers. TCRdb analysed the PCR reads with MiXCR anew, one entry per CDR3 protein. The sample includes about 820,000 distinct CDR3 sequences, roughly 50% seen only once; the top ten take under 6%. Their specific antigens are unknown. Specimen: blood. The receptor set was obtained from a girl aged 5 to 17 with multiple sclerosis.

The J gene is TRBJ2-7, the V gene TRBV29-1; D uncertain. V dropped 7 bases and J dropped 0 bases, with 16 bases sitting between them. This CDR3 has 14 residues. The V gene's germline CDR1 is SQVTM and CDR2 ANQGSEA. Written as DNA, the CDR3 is TGCAGCGCCGTGCCCCAGTCTAGCTCCTACGAGCAGTACTTC. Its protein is CSAVPQSSSYEQYF.

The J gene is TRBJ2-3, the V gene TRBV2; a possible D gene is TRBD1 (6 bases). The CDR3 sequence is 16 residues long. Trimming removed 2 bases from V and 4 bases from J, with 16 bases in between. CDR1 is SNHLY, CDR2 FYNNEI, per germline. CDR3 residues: CASSEKGEGLADTQYF. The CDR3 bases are TGTGCCAGCAGTGAAAAGGGGGAAGGGCTGGCAGATACGCAGTATTTT.

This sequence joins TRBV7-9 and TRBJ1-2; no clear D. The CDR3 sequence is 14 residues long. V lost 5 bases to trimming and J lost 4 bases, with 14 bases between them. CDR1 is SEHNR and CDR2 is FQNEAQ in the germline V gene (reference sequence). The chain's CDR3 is CASSPRERVYGYTF. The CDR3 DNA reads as TGTGCCAGCAGCCCTCGAGAGCGAGTCTATGGCTACACCTTC.

The CDR3 DNA reads as TGCAGCGTTGAGTTCAAAAACATTCAGTACTTC. Translation gives CSVEFKNIQYF. This chain joins TRBV29-1 and TRBJ2-4, with no clear D. This CDR3 comprises 11 residues. Trimming pared 3 bases from V and 3 bases from J, leaving 3 bases between. The V gene's germline CDR1 is SQVTM and CDR2 ANQGSEA. The full variable domain, rest sourced from reference TRBV29-1 and TRBJ2-4, is SAVISQKPSRDICQRGTSLTIQCQVDSQVTMMFWYRQQPGQSLTLIATANQGSEATYESGFVIDKFPISRPNLTFSTLTVSNMSPEDSSIYLCSVEFKNIQYFGAGTRLSVL.

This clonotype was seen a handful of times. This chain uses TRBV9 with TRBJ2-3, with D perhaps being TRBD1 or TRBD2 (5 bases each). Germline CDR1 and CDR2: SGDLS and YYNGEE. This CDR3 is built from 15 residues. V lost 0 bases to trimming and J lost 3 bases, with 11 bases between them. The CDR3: CASSVGGVLTDTQYF. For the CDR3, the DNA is TGTGCCAGCAGCGTAGGAGGGGTCCTGACAGATACGCAGTATTTT.

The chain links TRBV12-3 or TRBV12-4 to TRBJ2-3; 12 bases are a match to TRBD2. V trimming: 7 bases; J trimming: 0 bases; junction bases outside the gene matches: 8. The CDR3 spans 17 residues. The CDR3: CASTQAGTSGSTDTQYF. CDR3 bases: TGTGCCAGCACTCAGGCAGGGACTAGCGGGAGCACAGATACGCAGTATTTT.

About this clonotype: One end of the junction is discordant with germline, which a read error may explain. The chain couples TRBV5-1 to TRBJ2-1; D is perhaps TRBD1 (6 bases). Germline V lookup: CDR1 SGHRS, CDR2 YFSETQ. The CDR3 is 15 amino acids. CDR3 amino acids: CASSLEQGSYNEQFF. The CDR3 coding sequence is TGTGCCAGCAGCTTAGAACAGGGCTCCTACAATGAGCAGTTCTTC.

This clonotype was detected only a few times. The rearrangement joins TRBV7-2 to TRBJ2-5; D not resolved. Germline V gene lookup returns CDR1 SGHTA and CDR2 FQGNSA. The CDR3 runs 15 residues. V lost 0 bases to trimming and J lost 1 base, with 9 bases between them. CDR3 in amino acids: CASSLAGRLQETQYF. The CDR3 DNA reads TGTGCCAGCAGCTTAGCGGGCCGGCTCCAAGAGACCCAGTACTTC. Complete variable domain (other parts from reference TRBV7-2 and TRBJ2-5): GAGVSQSPSNKVTEKGKDVELRCDPISGHTALYWYRQSLGQGLEFLIYFQGNSAPDKSGLPSDRFSAERTGGSVSTLTIQRTQQEDSAVYLCASSLAGRLQETQYFGPGTRLLVL.

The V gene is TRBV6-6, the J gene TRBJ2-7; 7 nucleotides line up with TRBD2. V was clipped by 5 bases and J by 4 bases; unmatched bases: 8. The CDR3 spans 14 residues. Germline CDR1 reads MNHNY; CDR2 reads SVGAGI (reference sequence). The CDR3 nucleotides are TGTGCCAGCAGTCCGGCGGGGGAAATGTACGAGCAGTACTTC. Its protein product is CASSPAGEMYEQYF.

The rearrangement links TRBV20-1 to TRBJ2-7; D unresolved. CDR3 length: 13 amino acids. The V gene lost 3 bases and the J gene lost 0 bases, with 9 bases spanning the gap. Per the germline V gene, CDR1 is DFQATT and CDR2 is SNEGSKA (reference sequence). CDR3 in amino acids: CSAREKSSYEQYF. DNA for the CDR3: TGCAGTGCTAGGGAGAAAAGCTCCTACGAGCAGTACTTC.

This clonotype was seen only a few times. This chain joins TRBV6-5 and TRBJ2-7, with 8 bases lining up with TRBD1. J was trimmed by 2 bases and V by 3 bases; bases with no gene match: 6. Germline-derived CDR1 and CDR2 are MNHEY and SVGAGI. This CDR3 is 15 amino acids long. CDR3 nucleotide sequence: TGTGCCAGCAGTTATCGGACAGGGATTACCTACGAGCAGTACTTC. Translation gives CASSYRTGITYEQYF.

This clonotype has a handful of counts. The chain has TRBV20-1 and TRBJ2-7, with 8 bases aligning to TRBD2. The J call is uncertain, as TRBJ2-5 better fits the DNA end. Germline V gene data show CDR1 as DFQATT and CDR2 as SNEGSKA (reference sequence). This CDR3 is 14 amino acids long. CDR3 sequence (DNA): TGCAGTGCGAGACTAGCGTGGGGACTCGAGACCCAGTACTTC. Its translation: CSARLAWGLETQYF.

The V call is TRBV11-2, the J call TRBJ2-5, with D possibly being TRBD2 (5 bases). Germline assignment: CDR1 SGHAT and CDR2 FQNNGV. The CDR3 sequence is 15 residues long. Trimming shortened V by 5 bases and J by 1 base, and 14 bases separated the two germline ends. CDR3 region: CASSRIRGLQETQYF. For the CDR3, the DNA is TGTGCCAGCAGCCGTATCCGGGGTCTCCAAGAGACCCAGTACTTC. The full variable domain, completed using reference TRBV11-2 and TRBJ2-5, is EAGVAQSPRYKIIEKRQSVAFWCNPISGHATLYWYQQILGQGPKLLIQFQNNGVVDDSQLPKDRFSAERLKGVDSTLKIQPAKLEDSAVYLCASSRIRGLQETQYFGPGTRLLVL.

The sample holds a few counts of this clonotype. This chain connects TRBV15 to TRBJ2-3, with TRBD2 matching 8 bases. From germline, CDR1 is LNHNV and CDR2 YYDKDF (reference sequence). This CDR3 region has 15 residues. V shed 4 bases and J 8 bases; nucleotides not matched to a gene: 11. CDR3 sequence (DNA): TGTGCCACCAGCATTGGTAGACTAGCGAATCGTACGCAGTATTTT. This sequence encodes CATSIGRLANRTQYF.